These 21 T cell receptor gamma chains originate from one sample sequenced in a study of gammadelta T cells in human blood. TCRdb fed the RT-PCR reads to CATT. The profile shows 1,000 or so gamma-chain clones, roughly 10% of them singletons. The sequenced sample consisted of non-Vgamma9Vdelta2 gamma-delta T cells from infant blood. These TCRs come from a human donor.

In its sample, this clone is large. The rearrangement joins TRGV9 to TRGJP1. CDR3 length: 12 amino acids. With 5 bases clipped from V and 5 bases from J, the junction kept 2 bases outside the gene matches. CDR1 is GITISATS, CDR2 ISYDGTV, per germline (reference sequence). This chain's CDR3 is CALWGTGWFKIF. The CDR3 coding sequence is TGTGCCTTGTGGGGGACTGGTTGGTTCAAGATATTT.

Regarding this clone: This likely traces to a read error, being one base from a far larger clone. The chain joins TRGV8 to TRGJ1 or TRGJ2. The J gene was missing in TCRdb and was found by matching the end of the DNA to germline. The germline V gene encodes CDR1 VENAVY and CDR2 YDSYNSRV. The CDR3 loop spans 16 amino acids. The CDR3 loop is CATWDRLTQDYYKKLF. Written as DNA, the CDR3 is TGCGCCACCTGGGATAGGCTGACCCAAGATTATTATAAGAAACTCTTT.

This clone is large within its sample. The gene calls are TRGV4 and TRGJ1 or TRGJ2. The germline V gene has CDR1 EGSTGY and CDR2 YDSYTSSV. CDR3 length: 12 residues. V gave up 1 base and J gave up 7 bases; unmatched junction bases: 4. CDR3 DNA: TGTGCCACCTGGGATGGTCCCTATAAGAAACTCTTT. As protein: CATWDGPYKKLF.

This clone is medium-sized in the sample. This rearrangement joins TRGV2 to TRGJ1 or TRGJ2. No J gene was available from TCRdb, and it was assigned here by a germline match of the DNA. The CDR3 covers 13 residues. V gave up 0 bases and J gave up 5 bases; unmatched junction bases: 4. CDR1 is EGSNGY and CDR2 is YDSYNSKV in the germline V gene. Here the CDR3 DNA reads TGTGCCACCTGGGACGGGGTGGATTATAAGAAACTCTTT. It yields the protein CATWDGVDYKKLF.

This clone is classed as hyperexpanded. The genes are TRGV4 and TRGJ1 or TRGJ2. The CDR3 sequence is 13 residues long. V dropped 0 bases and J dropped 3; count of bases not matched to a gene: 2. Germline-derived CDR1 and CDR2 are EGSTGY and YDSYTSSV. CDR3 coding DNA: TGTGCCACCTGGGATGGGCTTTATTATAAGAAACTCTTT. Translating gives CATWDGLYYKKLF.

The sample holds a few counts of this clone. A read error is possible here, since a much larger clone lies one base away. The chain has TRGV4 and TRGJ1 or TRGJ2. The CDR3 length is 12 residues. Germline CDR1 and CDR2: EGSTGY and YDSYTSSV. CDR3: CATWDGKDKNLF. As DNA, the CDR3 is TGTGCCACCTGGGATGGGAAAGATAAGAACCTCTTT.

Points on this clone: A far more abundant clone sits one base away, making this likely a read error. V usage is TRGV9 and J usage is TRGJ1 or TRGJ2. The CDR3 spans 11 residues. Germline lookup yields CDR1 GITISATS and CDR2 ISYDGTV (reference sequence). CDR3 in amino acids: CALWGVRKKLF. The CDR3 bases are TGTGCCTTGTGGGGGGTGCGTAAGAAACTCTTT.

This clone is medium-sized in the sample. The rearrangement joins TRGV3 to TRGJ1 or TRGJ2. CDR3 length equals 13 residues. Germline-derived CDR1 and CDR2 are VTNTFY and YDVSTARD (reference sequence). The J segment lost 7 bases and the V segment lost 0 bases, leaving 6 bases of the junction unmatched. CDR3 sequence (DNA): TGTGCCACCTGGGACAGGCTGAGGTATAAGAAACTCTTT. Translated: CATWDRLRYKKLF.

This clone counts as medium-sized. The chain employs TRGV5 and TRGJ1 or TRGJ2. Germline CDR1 reads VINAFY; CDR2 reads YDVSNSKD. V dropped 5 bases and J dropped 7; count of bases not matched to a gene: 5. The CDR3 is 11 residues long. For the CDR3, the DNA is TGTGCCACCTGGGTCAAATATAAGAAACTCTTT. Protein product: CATWVKYKKLF.

By share, this clone ranks as medium-sized. The chain links TRGV4 to TRGJ1 or TRGJ2. The CDR3 is 15 residues long. J was trimmed by 0 bases and V by 4 bases; bases with no gene match: 9. CDR1 and CDR2 from the germline V gene are EGSTGY and YDSYTSSV. The CDR3 is CATWDLPRNYYKKLF. Written as DNA, the CDR3 is TGTGCCACCTGGGACCTCCCCAGGAATTATTATAAGAAACTCTTT.

This clone is large (0.1 to 1%) in the sample. The gene calls are TRGV3 and TRGJ1 or TRGJ2. This CDR3 has 13 amino acids. Looked up from germline, CDR1 is VTNTFY and CDR2 is YDVSTARD (reference sequence). Trimming removed 1 base from V and 3 bases from J; junction bases left unmatched: 3. CDR3 in DNA: TGTGCCACCTGGGACAGTTCTTATTATAAGAAACTCTTT. Protein product: CATWDSSYYKKLF.

This clone is medium-sized within its sample. V is TRGV5 and J is TRGJ1 or TRGJ2. This CDR3 contains 13 residues. Germline values: CDR1 VINAFY, CDR2 YDVSNSKD. Germline trimming cut 3 bases from V and 3 bases from J; bases unmatched to any gene: 5. The CDR3 loop reads CATWDGSYYKKLF. The CDR3 DNA is TGTGCCACCTGGGACGGTAGTTATTATAAGAAACTCTTT.

Comment on this clone: With a far larger clone one base away, a read error is the likely cause. The J gene is TRGJ1 or TRGJ2, the V gene TRGV4. Germline CDR1 and CDR2: EGSTGY and YDSYTSSV. This CDR3 region has 11 residues. Here the CDR3 reads CASWNYYKKLF. CDR3 sequence (DNA): TGTGCCTCCTGGAATTATTATAAGAAACTCTTT.

As for this clone: A much larger clone sits a single nucleotide away, making a read error possible. The rearrangement joins TRGV4 to TRGJ1 or TRGJ2. CDR1 EGSTGY and CDR2 YDSYTSSV come from the germline V gene. V shed 12 bases and J 4 bases; nucleotides not matched to a gene: 12. The length of the CDR3 is 12 residues. The CDR3 DNA reads as TGTGCCTCCTACACCGCATATTATAAGAAACTCTTT. Its protein product is CASYTAYYKKLF.

This clone is labeled large (0.1 to 1%). V and J are TRGV8 and TRGJ1 or TRGJ2. Germline assignment: CDR1 VENAVY and CDR2 YDSYNSRV. The CDR3 runs 13 residues. V lost 0 bases, J lost 4 bases, and 3 bases stayed unmatched. CDR3 region: CATWDRRYYKKLF. The CDR3, as DNA: TGTGCCACCTGGGATAGGAGGTATTATAAGAAACTCTTT.

With regard to this clone: A read error is the likely source, as a far larger clone sits one nucleotide away. The rearrangement joins TRGV4 to TRGJ1 or TRGJ2. CDR3 length equals 11 residues. The germline CDR1 and CDR2 sequences are EGSTGY and YDSYTSSV. The CDR3 region is CAAWLYYKKLF. CDR3 DNA sequence: TGTGCCGCCTGGTTATATTATAAGAAACTCTTT.

By proportion, this clone is large. V and J are TRGV8 and TRGJP2. Trimming removed 12 bases from V and 0 bases from J; junction bases left unmatched: 4. This CDR3 contains 12 residues. The germline gives CDR1 VENAVY, CDR2 YDSYNSRV. CDR3 sequence reads: CAPDSSDWIKTF. The DNA for the CDR3 is TGTGCCCCCGATAGTAGTGATTGGATCAAGACGTTT.

Of note for this clone: A much larger clone sits a single nucleotide away, making a read error possible. The chain joins TRGV8 to TRGJ1 or TRGJ2. TCRdb does not report a J gene; here it was assigned by matching the DNA to germline references. The CDR3 totals 12 residues. CDR1 VENAVY and CDR2 YDSYNSRV come from the germline V gene. CDR3 in amino acids: CTTWDNYYKKLF. The CDR3 DNA reads TGTACCACCTGGGATAACTATTATAAGAAACTCTTT.

This clone occurred a few times. A much larger clone sits a single nucleotide away, making a read error possible. The chain recombines TRGV3 with TRGJ1 or TRGJ2. The CDR3 spans 10 residues. Germline-derived CDR1 and CDR2 are VTNTFY and YDVSTARD (reference sequence). The CDR3: CAPWELKKLF. In DNA form, the CDR3 reads TGTGCCCCCTGGGAATTGAAGAAACTCTTT.

This clone has just a few counts. One base away lies a much larger clone, so this may be a sequencing read error. This chain connects TRGV8 to TRGJP2. This CDR3 is built from 12 residues. Germline V gene data show CDR1 as VENAVY and CDR2 as YDSYNSRV. The CDR3 protein is CAPWTSDWIKTF. DNA for the CDR3: TGTGCCCCCTGGACTAGTGATTGGATCAAGACGTTT.

This clone was recorded a few times. A much more abundant neighbour one base away suggests this may be a read error. This chain joins TRGV4 and TRGJ1 or TRGJ2. Germline lookup yields CDR1 EGSTGY and CDR2 YDSYTSSV. V lost 2 bases and J lost 7; bases outside the gene matches: 5. The CDR3 has 12 amino acids. CDR3 residues: CATWDAKYKKLF. The CDR3 region has the DNA TGTGCCACCTGGGATGCGAAATATAAGAAACTCTTT.